The T cell receptor beta chain under discussion was sequenced for a study of technical replicates of blood from a handful of donors. The data were produced by immunoSEQ multiplex PCR, yet TCRdb's version contains in-frame clones alone and is incomplete. The data show approximately 82,000 clones, more than 90% seen once. The origin of this receptor is a human donor in good health. Some clones in this sample may be carry-over from other donors' samples. Sequencing was carried out using T cells isolated from PBMCs.

The CDR3: CASSDGITQFF. CDR3 DNA sequence: TGTGCCAGTAGTGACGGGATAACCCAGTTCTTC. The genes are TRBV19 and TRBJ2-1; D is possibly TRBD2 (5 bases). This CDR3 has 11 residues. Looked up from germline, CDR1 is LNHDA and CDR2 is SQIVND (reference sequence). Trimming pared 5 bases from V and 13 bases from J, leaving 12 bases between.